The present TCR beta chain was sequenced within a study of T cell repertoires in cytomegalovirus infection. Turning to the study itself: Public TCR beta signatures provided an indication of both CMV infection and a matching HLA type. The study, taken as a whole, reports: Carriers of CMV and the relevant HLA type were discriminated by public TCR beta frequency.

CDR3 length: 14 amino acids. Deletions cut 6 bases from V and 8 bases from J, with 18 bases between. Germline CDR1 reads MNHNS; CDR2 reads SASEGT. MiXCR, run by TCRdb on the reads, gives a single entry per CDR3 protein. In the table there are around 740,000 distinct CDR3 sequences, about a third of which are singletons. This clonotype occurred a few times. The antigen remains undetermined. The source material was PBMCs. This chain links TRBV6-1 with TRBJ2-3; tentatively, D is TRBD1 (6 bases). This TCR was recovered from a human donor in good health (CMV status not recorded). Some clones in this sample may be carry-over from other donors' samples. The CDR3 DNA is TGTGCCAGCAGGGGACATCAAACAGGTGGTACGCAGTATTTT. Amino acid sequence: CASRGHQTGGTQYF.